This TCR beta chain was identified in a study of shared clonotypes between healthy human individuals. General observations from the study: When naive CD4 clonotypes were compared across a handful of donors, around 4.6% were shared.

The CDR3 length is 17 residues. With 0 bases clipped from V and 2 bases from J, the junction kept 8 bases outside the gene matches. In germline, CDR1 is LGHNA, CDR2 YSLEER. Worth noting for this clone: The antigen is undetermined.

How the authors handled the data: Quality scores were absent from the junction-only immunoSEQ sequences, so filtering differed. Repertoires were generated with immunoSEQ multiplex PCR, while TCRdb's copy carries only in-frame clones and drops some. V, J and clone size reflect that table, while D and trimming were determined from the DNA. There are millions of clones in the sample; about 92% occur only once, and 1.5% to 2% lies in the top ten. Naivety among CD8 cells was defined by CD45RO negativity and positive CCR7 selection, thereby excluding terminally differentiated effector memory CD45RA+ cells.

The sample was naive CD8+ T cells from PBMCs. J is TRBJ2-7 and V is TRBV4-3, with 9 bases fitting TRBD2. The source of this sequence is a man younger than 30 in good health. Some clones in this sample may be carry-over from other donors' samples. The CDR3 coding sequence is TGCGCCAGCAGCCAAGATCTCGGCTCTAGCGGGACCTACGAGCAGTACTTC. Protein product: CASSQDLGSSGTYEQYF.